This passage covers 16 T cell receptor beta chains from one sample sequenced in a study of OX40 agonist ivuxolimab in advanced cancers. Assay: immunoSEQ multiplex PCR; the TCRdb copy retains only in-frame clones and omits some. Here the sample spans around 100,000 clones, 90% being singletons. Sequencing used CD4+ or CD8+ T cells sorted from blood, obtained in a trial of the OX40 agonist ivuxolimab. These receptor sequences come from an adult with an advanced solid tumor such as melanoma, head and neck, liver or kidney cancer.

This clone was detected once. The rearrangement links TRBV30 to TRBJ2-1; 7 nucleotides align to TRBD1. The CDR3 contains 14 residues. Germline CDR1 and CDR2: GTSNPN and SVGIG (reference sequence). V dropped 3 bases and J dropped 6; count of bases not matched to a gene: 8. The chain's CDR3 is CAWRKGAITNEQFF. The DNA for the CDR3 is TGTGCCTGGAGAAAGGGGGCCATAACCAATGAGCAGTTCTTC.

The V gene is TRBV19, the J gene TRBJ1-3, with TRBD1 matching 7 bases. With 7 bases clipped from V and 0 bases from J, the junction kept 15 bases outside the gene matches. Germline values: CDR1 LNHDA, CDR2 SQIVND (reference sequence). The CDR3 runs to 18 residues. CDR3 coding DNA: TGTGCCAGTACCACGAGGACAGGCGCACGTTTCTCTGGAAACACCATATATTTT. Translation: CASTTRTGARFSGNTIYF.

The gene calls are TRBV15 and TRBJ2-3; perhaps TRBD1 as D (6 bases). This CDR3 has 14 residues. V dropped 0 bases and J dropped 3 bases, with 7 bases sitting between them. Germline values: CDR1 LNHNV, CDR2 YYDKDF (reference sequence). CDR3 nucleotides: TGTGCCACCAGCAGAGATGGACAGACAGATACGCAGTATTTT. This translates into CATSRDGQTDTQYF.

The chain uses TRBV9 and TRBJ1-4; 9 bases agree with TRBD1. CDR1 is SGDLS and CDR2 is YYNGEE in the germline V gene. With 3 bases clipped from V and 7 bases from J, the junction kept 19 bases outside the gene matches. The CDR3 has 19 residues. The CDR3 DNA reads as TGTGCCAGCAGCGGACTACCGGGACAGGGAAAGGGTAGGGGTGAAAAACTGTTTTTT. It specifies CASSGLPGQGKGRGEKLFF.

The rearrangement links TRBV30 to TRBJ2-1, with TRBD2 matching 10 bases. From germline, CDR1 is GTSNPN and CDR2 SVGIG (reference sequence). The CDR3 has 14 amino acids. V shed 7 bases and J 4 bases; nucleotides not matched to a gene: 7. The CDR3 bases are TGTGCCTCTGAGCGGGAGGGGTCGTACAATGAGCAGTTCTTC. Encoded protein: CASEREGSYNEQFF.

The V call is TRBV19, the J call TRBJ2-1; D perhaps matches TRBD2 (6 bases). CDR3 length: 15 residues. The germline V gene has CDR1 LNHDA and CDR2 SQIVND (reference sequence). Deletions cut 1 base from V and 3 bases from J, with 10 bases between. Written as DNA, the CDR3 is TGTGCCAGTAGTATAGGGGCTAGCGTCTACAATGAGCAGTTCTTC. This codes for CASSIGASVYNEQFF.

CDR3 in amino acids: CASSYSGLTGELFF. The DNA of the CDR3 is TGTGCCAGCAGTTACTCCGGACTAACCGGGGAGCTGTTTTTT. This chain joins TRBV6-5 and TRBJ2-2; D is possibly TRBD2 (6 bases). This CDR3 contains 14 residues. Germline V gives CDR1 MNHEY, CDR2 SVGAGI. Trimming pared 0 bases from V and 5 bases from J, leaving 7 bases between.

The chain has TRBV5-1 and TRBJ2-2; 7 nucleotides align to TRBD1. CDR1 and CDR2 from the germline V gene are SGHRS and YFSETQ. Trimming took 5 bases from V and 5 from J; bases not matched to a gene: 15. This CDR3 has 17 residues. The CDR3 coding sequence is TGCGCCAGCAGTCAAAAGAATGCGGCAGGGGGAACCGGGGAGCTGTTTTTT. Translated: CASSQKNAAGGTGELFF.

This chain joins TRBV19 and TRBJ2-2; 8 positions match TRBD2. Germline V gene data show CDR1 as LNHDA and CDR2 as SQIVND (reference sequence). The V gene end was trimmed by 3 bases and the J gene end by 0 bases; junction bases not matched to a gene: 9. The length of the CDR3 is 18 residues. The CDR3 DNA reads TGTGCCAGTAGTATCCGGCTGATAGCGGGGCCGAACACCGGGGAGCTGTTTTTT. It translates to CASSIRLIAGPNTGELFF.

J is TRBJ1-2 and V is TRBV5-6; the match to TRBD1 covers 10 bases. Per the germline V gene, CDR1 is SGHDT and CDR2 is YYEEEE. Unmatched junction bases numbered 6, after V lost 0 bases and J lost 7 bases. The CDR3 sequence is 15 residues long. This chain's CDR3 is CASSLGQGARGGYTF. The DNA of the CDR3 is TGTGCCAGCAGCTTGGGACAGGGGGCGAGAGGTGGCTACACCTTC.

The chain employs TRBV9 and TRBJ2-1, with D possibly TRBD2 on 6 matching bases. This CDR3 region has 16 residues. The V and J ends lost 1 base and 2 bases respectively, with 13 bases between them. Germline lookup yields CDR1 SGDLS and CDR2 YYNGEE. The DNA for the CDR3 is TGTGCCAGCAGCGTACTCCCCGGGAGCACCTACAATGAGCAGTTCTTC. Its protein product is CASSVLPGSTYNEQFF. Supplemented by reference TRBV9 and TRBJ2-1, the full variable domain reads DSGVTQTPKHLITATGQRVTLRCSPRSGDLSVYWYQQSLDQGLQFLIQYYNGEERAKGNILERFSAQQFPDLHSELNLSSLELGDSALYFCASSVLPGSTYNEQFFGPGTRLTVL.

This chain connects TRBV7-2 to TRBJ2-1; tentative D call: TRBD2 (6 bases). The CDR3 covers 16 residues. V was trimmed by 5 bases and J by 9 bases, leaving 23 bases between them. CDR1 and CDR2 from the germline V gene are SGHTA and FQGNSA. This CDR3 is CASSLRGSQGGGEQFF. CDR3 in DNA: TGTGCCAGCAGCCTGCGGGGTAGTCAGGGAGGTGGTGAGCAGTTCTTC.

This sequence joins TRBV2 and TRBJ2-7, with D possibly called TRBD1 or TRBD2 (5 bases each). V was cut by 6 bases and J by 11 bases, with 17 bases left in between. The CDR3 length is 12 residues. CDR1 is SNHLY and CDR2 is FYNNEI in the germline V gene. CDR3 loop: CASRIGGWGKYF. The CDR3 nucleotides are TGTGCCAGCAGGATAGGTGGCTGGGGGAAGTACTTC.

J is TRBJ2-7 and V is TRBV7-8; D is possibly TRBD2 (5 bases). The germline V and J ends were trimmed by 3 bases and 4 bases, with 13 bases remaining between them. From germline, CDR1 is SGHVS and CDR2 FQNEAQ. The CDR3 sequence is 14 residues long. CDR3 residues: CASSFPGTRYEQYF. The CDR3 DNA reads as TGTGCCAGCAGCTTCCCCGGTACTAGGTACGAGCAGTACTTC.

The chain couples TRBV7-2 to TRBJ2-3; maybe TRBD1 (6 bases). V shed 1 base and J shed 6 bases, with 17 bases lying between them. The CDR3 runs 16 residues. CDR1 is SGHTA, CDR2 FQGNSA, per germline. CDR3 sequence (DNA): TGTGCCAGCAGCTTAGACGGTTTTGGGGGCGGGGATACGCAGTATTTT. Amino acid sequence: CASSLDGFGGGDTQYF.

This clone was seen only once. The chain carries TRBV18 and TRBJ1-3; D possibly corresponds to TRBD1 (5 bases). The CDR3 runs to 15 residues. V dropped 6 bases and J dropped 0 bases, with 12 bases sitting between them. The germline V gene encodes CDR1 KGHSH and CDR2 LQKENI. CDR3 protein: CASSGQGLSGNTIYF. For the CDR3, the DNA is TGTGCCAGCTCCGGCCAGGGCCTCTCTGGAAACACCATATATTTT.